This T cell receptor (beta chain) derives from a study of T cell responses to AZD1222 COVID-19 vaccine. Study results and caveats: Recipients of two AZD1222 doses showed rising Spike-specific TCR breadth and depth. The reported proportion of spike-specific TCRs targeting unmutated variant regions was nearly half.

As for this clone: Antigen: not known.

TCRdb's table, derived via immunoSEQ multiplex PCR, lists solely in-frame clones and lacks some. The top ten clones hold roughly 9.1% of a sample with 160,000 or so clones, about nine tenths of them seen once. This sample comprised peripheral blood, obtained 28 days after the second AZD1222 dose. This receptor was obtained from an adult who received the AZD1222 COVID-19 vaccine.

The CDR3 sequence: CASSPQRESTGELFF. DNA for the CDR3: TGTGCCAGCAGCCCGCAGCGGGAGAGCACCGGGGAGCTGTTTTTT. V and J are TRBV7-2 and TRBJ2-2, with 8 bases fitting TRBD2. The V segment lost 5 bases and the J segment 4 bases; nucleotides outside the gene matches: 6. This CDR3 contains 15 residues. Germline V lookup: CDR1 SGHTA, CDR2 FQGNSA.